A single T cell receptor (beta chain) is shown here with its context. CDR3 length: 15 amino acids. The germline gives CDR1 MNHEY, CDR2 SVGAGI. The V and J ends lost 6 bases and 4 bases respectively, with 13 bases between them. These data belong to a study of control samples from healthy donors and cancer patients. The table came from immunoSEQ multiplex PCR; TCRdb's copy has only in-frame clones and leaves some out. The data contain some 94,000 clones, around nine tenths of them singletons. Sequenced material: PBMCs. This clonotype was sampled from a woman in her fifties or sixties with colorectal cancer. The J gene is TRBJ1-6, the V gene TRBV6-5, with D possibly matching TRBD1 (5 bases). The CDR3 DNA reads as TGTGCCAGCAGAAGCCGACAGATTTATAATTCACCCCTCCACTTT. Encoded protein: CASRSRQIYNSPLHF.